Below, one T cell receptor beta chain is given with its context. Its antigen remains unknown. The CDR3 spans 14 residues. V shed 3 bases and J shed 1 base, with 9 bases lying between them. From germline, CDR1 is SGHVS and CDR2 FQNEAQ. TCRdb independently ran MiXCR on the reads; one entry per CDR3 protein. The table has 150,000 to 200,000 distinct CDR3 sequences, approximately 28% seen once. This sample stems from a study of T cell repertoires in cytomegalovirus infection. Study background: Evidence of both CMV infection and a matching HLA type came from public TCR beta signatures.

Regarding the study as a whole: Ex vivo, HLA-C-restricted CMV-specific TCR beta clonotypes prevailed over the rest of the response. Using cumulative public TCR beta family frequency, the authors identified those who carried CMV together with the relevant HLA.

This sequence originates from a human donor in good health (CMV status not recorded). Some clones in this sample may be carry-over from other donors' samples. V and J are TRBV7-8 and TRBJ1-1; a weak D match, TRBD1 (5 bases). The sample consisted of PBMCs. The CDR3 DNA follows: TGTGCCAGCAGCTTCCCGGGGCAGAACACTGAAGCTTTCTTT. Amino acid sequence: CASSFPGQNTEAFF.